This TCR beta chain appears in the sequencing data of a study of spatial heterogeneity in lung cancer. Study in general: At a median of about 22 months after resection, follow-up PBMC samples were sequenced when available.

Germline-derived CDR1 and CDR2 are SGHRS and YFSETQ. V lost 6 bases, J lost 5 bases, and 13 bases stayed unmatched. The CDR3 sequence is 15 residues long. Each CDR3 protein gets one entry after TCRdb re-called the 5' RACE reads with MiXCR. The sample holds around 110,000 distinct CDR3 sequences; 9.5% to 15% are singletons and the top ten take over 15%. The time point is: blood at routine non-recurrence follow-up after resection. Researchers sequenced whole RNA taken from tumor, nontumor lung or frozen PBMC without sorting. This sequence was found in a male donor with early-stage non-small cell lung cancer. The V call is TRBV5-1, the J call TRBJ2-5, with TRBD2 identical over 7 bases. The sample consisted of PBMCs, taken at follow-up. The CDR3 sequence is CASNPGRNSGETQYF. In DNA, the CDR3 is TGCGCCAGCAACCCCGGCCGAAATAGCGGGGAGACCCAGTACTTC.